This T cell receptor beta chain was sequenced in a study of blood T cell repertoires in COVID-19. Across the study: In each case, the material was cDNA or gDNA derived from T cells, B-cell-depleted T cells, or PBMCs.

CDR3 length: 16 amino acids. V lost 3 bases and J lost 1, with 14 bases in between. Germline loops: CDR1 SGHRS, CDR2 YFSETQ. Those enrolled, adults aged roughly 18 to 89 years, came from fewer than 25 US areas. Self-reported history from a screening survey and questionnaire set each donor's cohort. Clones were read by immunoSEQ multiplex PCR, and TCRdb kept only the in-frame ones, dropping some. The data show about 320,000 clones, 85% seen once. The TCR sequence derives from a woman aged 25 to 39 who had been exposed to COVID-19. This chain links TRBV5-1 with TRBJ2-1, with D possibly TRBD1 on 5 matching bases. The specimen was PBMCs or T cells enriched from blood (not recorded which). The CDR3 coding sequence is TGCGCCAGCAGCTCGGACAATTGGGAATCCTACAATGAGCAGTTCTTC. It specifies CASSSDNWESYNEQFF.